This T cell receptor beta chain appears in the sequencing data of a study of low-dose radiotherapy and immunotherapy resistance in tumors. TRAV- and TRBV-specific primers were used for first-strand cDNA, which covered alpha and beta chains. PCR amplification of the TCRs was performed with Phusion for 20 PCR cycles, and it relied on a constant-region primer together with a V-primer adapter. Isolated mRNA underwent amplification by in vitro transcription. TCRdb analysed the reads with MiXCR anew, one entry per CDR3 protein. The sample holds 40,000 or so distinct CDR3 sequences; less than 30% are singletons and the top ten take roughly a tenth. The CDR3 is 20 amino acids. Germline V gene lookup returns CDR1 MNHEY and CDR2 SMNVEV (reference sequence). The junction had 12 bases not matched to a gene; V was cut back by 2 bases and J by 0 bases. As to time point: after trial treatment. The treatment: LDRT plus nivolumab, ipilimumab, low-dose cyclophosphamide and aspirin (RACIN trial). Eligibility criteria specified advanced solid malignancies devoid of tumor-infiltrating lymphocytes.

A few counts support this clonotype. The rearrangement links TRBV27 to TRBJ2-2; 10 bases match TRBD2. The sequence was obtained from a male donor with prostate cancer. This material consisted of PBMCs, taken after low-dose radiotherapy plus immunotherapy. The CDR3 nucleotides read TGTGCCAGCAGTTTAAAAGAATATCGACTAGCGGGCGCGAACACCGGGGAGCTGTTTTTT. Protein product: CASSLKEYRLAGANTGELFF.